A selection of T cell receptor beta chains follows, all from one sample in a study of blood T cell repertoires in COVID-19. This table comes from immunoSEQ multiplex PCR, and its TCRdb copy is limited to in-frame clones, with some not included. The data show 120,000 to 150,000 clones, roughly nine tenths seen once. The source material was PBMCs or T cells enriched from blood (not recorded which). These receptors were collected from a woman between 40 and 55 years old who had been exposed to COVID-19. The CDR3 runs from the conserved cysteine through the conserved F or W. D genes are given only for firm matches. Rows may omit the clone size; those that give it use once, few, many or a size class.

j_gene,v_gene,d_gene,abundance,CDR3nt,CDR3aa
TRBJ1-1,TRBV5-1,NA,NA,TGCGCCAGCAGCCGACAGCGGGGGACGAACACTGAAGCTTTCTTT,CASSRQRGTNTEAFF
TRBJ1-1,TRBV19,TRBD1,few,TGTGCCACCAGGGGGGACAGGGAGGGGAACACTGAAGCTTTCTTT,CATRGDREGNTEAFF
TRBJ2-5,TRBV19,NA,few,TGTGCCAGTAGTACCCCAGCAGGCCAAGAGACCCAGTACTTC,CASSTPAGQETQYF
TRBJ1-1,TRBV13,NA,NA,TGTGCCAGCCTTTTCGGAGTGAACACTGAAGCTTTCTTT,CASLFGVNTEAFF
TRBJ2-1,TRBV27,TRBD2,once,TGTGCCAGCAGTTTATTATCCGGCGGGGGGGCCCGCAATGAGCAGTTCTTC,CASSLLSGGGARNEQFF
TRBJ2-7,TRBV9,NA,NA,TGTGCCAGCAGCCCCGGGGGCTACGAGCAGTACTTC,CASSPGGYEQYF
TRBJ2-3,TRBV4-2,TRBD2,NA,TGTGCCAGCAGCCAAGATATGACTAGCGGTGTAGATACGCAGTATTTT,CASSQDMTSGVDTQYF
TRBJ1-6,TRBV6-6,TRBD1,NA,TGTGCCAGCATGGAGGCAGGGGGTAGTAATTCACCCCTCCACTTT,CASMEAGGSNSPLHF
TRBJ1-5,TRBV24-1,NA,NA,TGTGCCACCAGTGAGGGAGGGGCTGGTCAGCCCCAGCATTTT,CATSEGGAGQPQHF
TRBJ1-5,TRBV11-2,TRBD1,NA,TGTGCCAGCAGCTCACAGACAGGGGGCGGTCAGCCCCAGCATTTT,CASSSQTGGGQPQHF
TRBJ2-2,TRBV19,TRBD2,NA,TGTGCCAGTAACACACAATCGGGGGGGACTAGCGGGAACGGGGAGCTGTTTTTT,CASNTQSGGTSGNGELFF
TRBJ2-3,TRBV28,TRBD2,NA,TGTGCCAGCAGTGTACTAGCGGGAGGGCTTTCGGGCACAGATACGCAGTATTTT,CASSVLAGGLSGTDTQYF
TRBJ1-2,TRBV7-9,NA,NA,TGTGCCAGCAGCTTAAGCGGGTACGGCTACACCTTC,CASSLSGYGYTF
TRBJ2-1,TRBV10-3,TRBD2,NA,TGTGCCATCAGTGGCGGGGGGGCCGGGAATGAGCAGTTCTTC,CAISGGGAGNEQFF
TRBJ1-1,TRBV27,NA,once,TGTGCCAGCAGTACAGGGTTTGAAGCTTTCTTT,CASSTGFEAFF
TRBJ1-6,TRBV6-6,NA,NA,TGTGCCAGCAGTGGCAAGCGGGGAGAAAATTCACCCCTCCACTTT,CASSGKRGENSPLHF
TRBJ1-2,TRBV5-4,TRBD1,NA,TGTGCCAGCAGCCCGGGACAGGTTATGAACTATGGCTACACCTTC,CASSPGQVMNYGYTF
TRBJ2-1,TRBV25-1,TRBD2,NA,TGTGCCAGCAGTGATCAAGAGACTAGCGGGAGAAGTAATGAGCAGTTCTTC,CASSDQETSGRSNEQFF
TRBJ1-1,TRBV3-1/TRBV3-2,TRBD1,NA,TGTGCCAGCAGACGTGGGACAGGGACTGAAGCTTTCTTT,CASRRGTGTEAFF